The TCR beta chain under discussion was sequenced for a study of T-cell memory formation after mild COVID-19. Study-wide background: TCR clustering was largely donor specific. Study-level findings and limits: There was a balanced CD4/CD8 profile in clones contracting day 15 to 85, and later expanders leaned CD4+. The authors did not confirm SARS-CoV-2 specificity of second-wave clones peaking day 37.

Concerning this clonotype: Its antigen is currently unknown.

The junction had 9 bases not matched to a gene; V was cut back by 6 bases and J by 2 bases. Germline V gives CDR1 MNHNS, CDR2 SASEGT. This CDR3 is 16 amino acids long. Constant-segment primers were used for 5'RACE, and the resulting TCR alpha and TCR beta cDNA libraries carried sample barcodes and UMIs. TCRdb re-analysed the 5' RACE reads in MiXCR, keeping a single row per CDR3 protein. The sample has 560,000 or so distinct CDR3 sequences, approximately 15% seen once. Sequencing input: PBMCs or a T cell subset sorted from them (not recorded which). This TCR was recovered from an adult woman who had mild COVID-19 (a few samples of this study predate the infection). Cell type and time point are not known. This rearrangement joins TRBV6-1 to TRBJ2-2; 7 positions agree with TRBD1. The CDR3 loop reads CASRVVTGLNTGELFF. CDR3 DNA: TGTGCCAGCAGAGTGGTGACAGGGCTCAACACCGGGGAGCTGTTTTTT.